Presented here are 20 T cell receptor beta chains from one specimen sequenced in a study of T-cell reconstitution after alpha-beta-depleted transplantation in children. During its preparation, the TCRbeta library received unique molecular identifiers. In TCRdb, the PCR reads were re-called with MiXCR into one record per CDR3 protein. The sample lists roughly 500,000 distinct CDR3 sequences, about 16% seen once, with 3% to 4% in the top ten. The sample in question was PBMCs from the stem cell graft donor, obtained from the stem cell graft. These receptor sequences come from a human donor who donated a stem cell graft to a child with acute lymphoblastic leukemia.

J is TRBJ1-5 and V is TRBV7-2; maybe TRBD1 (5 bases). The CDR3 is 12 residues long. V was clipped by 3 bases and J by 7 bases, with 7 bases between them. Per the germline V gene, CDR1 is SGHTA and CDR2 is FQGNSA. The CDR3 here is CASSFQGQPQHF. CDR3 sequence (DNA): TGTGCCAGCAGCTTCCAGGGACAGCCCCAGCATTTT.

This clonotype was seen a few times. This chain connects TRBV20-1 to TRBJ1-2; TRBD1 matches 10 bases. J was trimmed by 5 bases and V by 3 bases; bases with no gene match: 12. The CDR3 sequence is 16 residues long. In germline, CDR1 is DFQATT, CDR2 SNEGSKA (reference sequence). CDR3 sequence reads: CSARPKDRGHSYGYTF. The DNA of the CDR3 is TGCAGTGCTAGGCCTAAAGACAGGGGGCACTCGTATGGCTACACCTTC.

This chain uses TRBV7-6 with TRBJ1-1; D is ambiguous. The CDR3 is 15 amino acids. Germline CDR1 reads SGHVS; CDR2 reads FNYEAQ. V lost 5 bases, J lost 4 bases, and 17 bases lay in between. The CDR3 DNA reads TGTGCCAGCAGCCCACTCGGGGATTTAGGCACTGAAGCTTTCTTT. Protein: CASSPLGDLGTEAFF.

This clonotype has a handful of counts. The chain combines TRBV3-1 with TRBJ2-3, with 7 bases identical to TRBD2. The junction had 4 bases not matched to a gene; V was cut back by 4 bases and J by 6 bases. Germline CDR1 is LGHDT and CDR2 is YNNKEL (reference sequence). This CDR3 has 13 residues. CDR3 region: CASSRGLVDTQYF. Here the CDR3 DNA reads TGTGCCAGCAGCCGAGGACTAGTGGATACGCAGTATTTT.

V and J are TRBV3-1 and TRBJ1-1, with no clear D. CDR3 length: 15 residues. V shed 0 bases and J shed 2 bases, with 10 bases lying between them. Germline V gives CDR1 LGHDT, CDR2 YNNKEL (reference sequence). CDR3 nucleotide sequence: TGTGCCAGCAGCCAAGAAAACACGTTTAACACTGAAGCTTTCTTT. Translation gives CASSQENTFNTEAFF.

This clonotype has just a few counts. The gene calls are TRBV7-8 and TRBJ2-1, with 8 bases lining up with TRBD2. The CDR3 covers 15 residues. Germline-derived CDR1 and CDR2 are SGHVS and FQNEAQ. The V gene end was trimmed by 3 bases and the J gene end by 7 bases; junction bases not matched to a gene: 8. The CDR3 sequence is CASSFGSGSLNEQFF. In DNA form, the CDR3 reads TGTGCCAGCAGCTTTGGGAGCGGGAGTCTGAATGAGCAGTTCTTC.

This clonotype was seen more than once but under ten times. The J gene is TRBJ2-2, the V gene TRBV3-1, with D hard to call. This CDR3 has 16 residues. V lost 0 bases, J lost 4 bases, and 12 bases lay in between. The V gene's germline CDR1 is LGHDT and CDR2 YNNKEL (reference sequence). CDR3 in DNA: TGTGCCAGCAGCCAAGATCCCTGGGGTGTCACCGGGGAGCTGTTTTTT. Translation gives CASSQDPWGVTGELFF.

The chain employs TRBV9 and TRBJ1-2, with TRBD1 matching 7 bases. V dropped 6 bases and J dropped 5; count of bases not matched to a gene: 7. Germline V gene sequence: CDR1 SGDLS, CDR2 YYNGEE. This CDR3 has 13 amino acids. The chain's CDR3 is CASNRQGHYGYTF. Here the CDR3 DNA reads TGTGCCAGCAATCGACAGGGACATTATGGCTACACCTTC. Together with reference TRBV9 and TRBJ1-2, the CDR3 gives the full variable domain: DSGVTQTPKHLITATGQRVTLRCSPRSGDLSVYWYQQSLDQGLQFLIQYYNGEERAKGNILERFSAQQFPDLHSELNLSSLELGDSALYFCASNRQGHYGYTFGSGTRLTVV.

A few counts support this clonotype. V usage is TRBV6-4 and J usage is TRBJ2-2; D is perhaps TRBD2 (5 bases). The germline V gene has CDR1 MRHNA and CDR2 SNTAGT. Trimming removed 6 bases at V and 3 bases at J, with 14 bases between. The CDR3 length is 15 residues. CDR3 amino acids: CASRVTGTYTGELFF. DNA of the CDR3: TGTGCCAGCAGAGTTACGGGAACCTACACCGGGGAGCTGTTTTTT.

Regarding this clonotype: One end of the junction is discordant with germline, which a read error may explain. This chain connects TRBV7-6 to TRBJ2-4, with TRBD2 matching 9 bases. This CDR3 is 17 amino acids long. CDR1 and CDR2 (germline): SGHVS, FNYEAQ. CDR3 nucleotide sequence: TGTGCCAGCAGCTTAGGTGTAGCGGGGGTAGCCAAAAACATTCAGTGCTTC. Translating gives CASSLGVAGVAKNIQCF.

This clonotype was recorded a few times. J is TRBJ2-7 and V is TRBV27, with 9 bases aligning to TRBD1. Trimming removed 4 bases from V and 2 bases from J; junction bases left unmatched: 15. CDR1 is MNHEY and CDR2 is SMNVEV in the germline V gene (reference sequence). This CDR3 has 18 residues. The CDR3 DNA is TGTGCCAGCAGTTCCCTCTATCCCGACAGGGGGAAGCCCTACGAGCAGTACTTC. It translates to CASSSLYPDRGKPYEQYF.

This chain connects TRBV24-1 to TRBJ1-2; weak D call: TRBD1 (6 bases). The CDR3 runs to 13 residues. Germline CDR1 and CDR2: KGHDR and SFDVKD. V was shortened by 9 bases and J by 1 base, with 11 bases between the two germline ends. The CDR3 DNA follows: TGTGCCACCGGTGGGGGCGGTAACTATGGCTACACCTTC. This codes for CATGGGGNYGYTF.

This clonotype was seen many times. The V and J genes are TRBV27 and TRBJ1-1, with D perhaps matching TRBD1 (5 bases). V dropped 6 bases and J dropped 3 bases, with 17 bases sitting between them. CDR3 length: 15 amino acids. Germline loops: CDR1 MNHEY, CDR2 SMNVEV (reference sequence). CDR3 in DNA: TGTGCCAGCAGATCCTGGCCAGGGACGGACACTGAAGCTTTCTTT. Its translation: CASRSWPGTDTEAFF.

This clonotype has just a few counts. The chain links TRBV4-1 to TRBJ1-1; TRBD1 is a possible D gene (5 bases). V lost 2 bases and J lost 7, with 20 bases in between. The germline gives CDR1 MGHRA, CDR2 YSYEKL. The CDR3 is made up of 16 amino acids. CDR3 DNA: TGCGCCAGCAGCCAACAACAGGTTACAGAGAACCGTGAAGCTTTCTTT. This translates into CASSQQQVTENREAFF.

A single count supports this clonotype. This chain uses TRBV5-1 with TRBJ1-2, with unresolved D. Germline V gives CDR1 SGHRS, CDR2 YFSETQ. This CDR3 is built from 13 residues. Trimming pared 4 bases from V and 0 bases from J, leaving 7 bases between. The CDR3, as DNA: TGCGCCAGCAGCCCTACAACTAACTATGGCTACACCTTC. It is translated as CASSPTTNYGYTF.

This clonotype was counted a few times. The chain combines TRBV29-1 with TRBJ1-4, with D maybe TRBD1 (6 bases). CDR3 length: 13 amino acids. Germline loops: CDR1 SQVTM, CDR2 ANQGSEA. The germline V and J ends were trimmed by 7 bases and 4 bases, with 13 bases remaining between them. The CDR3 DNA is TGCAGCGCCCAGGACAGTTATAATGAAAAACTGTTTTTT. It codes for CSAQDSYNEKLFF.

DNA of the CDR3: TGTGCCAGCAGTCCGACAGGGGGGCCTGGCTACACCTTC. Residues: CASSPTGGPGYTF. The chain combines TRBV12-3 or TRBV12-4 with TRBJ1-2; 9 positions match TRBD1. The CDR3 has 13 amino acids. The junction had 5 bases not matched to a gene; V was cut back by 5 bases and J by 7 bases.

This clonotype has just a few counts. The chain uses TRBV5-1 and TRBJ2-1; 10 bases are shared with TRBD1. Germline-derived CDR1 and CDR2 are SGHRS and YFSETQ. The CDR3 length is 16 residues. V shed 4 bases and J 6 bases; nucleotides not matched to a gene: 10. CDR3 DNA sequence: TGCGCCAGCAGCCCTGGTCGGGGACAGGGGTCCAATGAGCAGTTCTTC. This gives the protein CASSPGRGQGSNEQFF.

The chain recombines TRBV3-1 with TRBJ2-2; 7 bases agree with TRBD2. Germline CDR1 and CDR2: LGHDT and YNNKEL (reference sequence). The CDR3 has 16 residues. The V segment lost 1 base and the J segment 3 bases; nucleotides outside the gene matches: 5. CDR3 sequence: CASSQGREWYTGELFF. For the CDR3, the DNA is TGTGCCAGCAGCCAAGGGCGGGAGTGGTACACCGGGGAGCTGTTTTTT.

This clonotype has only one observation. CDR3 in amino acids: CASSFRGAGPSTDTQYF. The CDR3 region has the DNA TGTGCCAGCAGCTTCAGGGGCGCGGGGCCGAGCACAGATACGCAGTATTTT. The V and J genes are TRBV5-6 and TRBJ2-3; either TRBD1 or TRBD2 may supply D (6 bases each). The CDR3 runs to 17 residues. The germline V gene has CDR1 SGHDT and CDR2 YYEEEE. Trimming left V 2 bases short and J 0 bases short, with 16 bases between. Full variable domain (outside the CDR3, taken from reference TRBV5-6 and TRBJ2-3): DAGVTQSPTHLIKTRGQQVTLRCSPKSGHDTVSWYQQALGQGPQFIFQYYEEEERQRGNFPDRFSGHQFPNYSSELNVNALLLGDSALYLCASSFRGAGPSTDTQYFGPGTRLTVL.